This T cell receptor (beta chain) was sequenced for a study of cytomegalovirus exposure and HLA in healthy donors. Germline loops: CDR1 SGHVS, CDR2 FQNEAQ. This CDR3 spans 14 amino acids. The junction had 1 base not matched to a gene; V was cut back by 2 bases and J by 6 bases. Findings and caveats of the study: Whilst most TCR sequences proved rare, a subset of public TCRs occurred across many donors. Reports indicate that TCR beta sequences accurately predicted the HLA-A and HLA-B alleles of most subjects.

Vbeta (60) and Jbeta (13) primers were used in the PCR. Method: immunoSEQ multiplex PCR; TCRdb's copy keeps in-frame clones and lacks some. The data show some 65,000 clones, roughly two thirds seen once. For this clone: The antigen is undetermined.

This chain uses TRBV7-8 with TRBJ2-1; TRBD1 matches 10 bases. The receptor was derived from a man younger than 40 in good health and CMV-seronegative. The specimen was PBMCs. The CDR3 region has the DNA TGTGCCAGCAGCTTACGGACAGGGGGCAATGAGCAGTTCTTC. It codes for CASSLRTGGNEQFF.